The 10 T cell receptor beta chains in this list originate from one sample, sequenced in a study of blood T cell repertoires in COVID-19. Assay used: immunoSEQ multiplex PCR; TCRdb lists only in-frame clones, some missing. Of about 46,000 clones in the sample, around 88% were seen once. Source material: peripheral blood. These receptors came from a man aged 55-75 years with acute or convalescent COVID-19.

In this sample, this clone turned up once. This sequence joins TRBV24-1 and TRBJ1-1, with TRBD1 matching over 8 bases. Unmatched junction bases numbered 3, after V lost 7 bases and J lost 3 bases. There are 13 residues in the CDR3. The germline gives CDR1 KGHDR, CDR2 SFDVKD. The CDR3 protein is CATRDREDTEAFF. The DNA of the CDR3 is TGTGCCACCAGGGACAGGGAGGACACTGAAGCTTTCTTT.

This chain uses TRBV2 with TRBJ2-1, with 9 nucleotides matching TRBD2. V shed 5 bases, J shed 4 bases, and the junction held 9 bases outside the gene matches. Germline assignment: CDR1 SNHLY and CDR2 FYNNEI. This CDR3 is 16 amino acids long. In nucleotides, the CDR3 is TGTGCCAGCAGTCCTTGGACTAGCGCTCTATACAATGAGCAGTTCTTC. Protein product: CASSPWTSALYNEQFF.

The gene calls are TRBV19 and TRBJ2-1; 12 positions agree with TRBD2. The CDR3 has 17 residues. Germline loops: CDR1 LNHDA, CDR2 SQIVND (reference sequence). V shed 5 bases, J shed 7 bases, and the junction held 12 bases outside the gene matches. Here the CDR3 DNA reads TGTGCCAGTAGTTCGCACTCCAGACTAGCGGGAGAGAATGAGCAGTTCTTC. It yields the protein CASSSHSRLAGENEQFF.

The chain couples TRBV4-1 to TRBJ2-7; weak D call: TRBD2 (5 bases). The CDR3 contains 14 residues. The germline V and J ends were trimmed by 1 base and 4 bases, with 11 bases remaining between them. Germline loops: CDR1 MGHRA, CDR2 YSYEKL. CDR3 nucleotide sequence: TGCGCCAGCAGCCAAGTAGTCCCGGGGTACGAGCAGTACTTC. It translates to CASSQVVPGYEQYF.

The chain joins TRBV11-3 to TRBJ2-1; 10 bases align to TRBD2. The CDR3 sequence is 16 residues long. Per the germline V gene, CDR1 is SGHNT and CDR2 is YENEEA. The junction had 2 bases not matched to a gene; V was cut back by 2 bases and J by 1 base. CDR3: CASSLLAGVSYNEQFF. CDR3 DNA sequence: TGTGCCAGCAGCTTACTAGCGGGAGTATCCTACAATGAGCAGTTCTTC.

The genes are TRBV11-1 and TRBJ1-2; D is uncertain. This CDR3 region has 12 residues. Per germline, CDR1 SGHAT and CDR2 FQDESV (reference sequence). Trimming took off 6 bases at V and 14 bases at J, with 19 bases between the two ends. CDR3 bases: TGTGCCAGCAGACATACCGAGTCGAGGGTAACCTTC. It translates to CASRHTESRVTF.

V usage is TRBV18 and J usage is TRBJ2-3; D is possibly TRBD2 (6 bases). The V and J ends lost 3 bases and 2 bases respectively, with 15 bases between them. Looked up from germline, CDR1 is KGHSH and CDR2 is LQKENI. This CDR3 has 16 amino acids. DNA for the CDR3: TGTGCCAGCTCACCGATTAGCGGCCCTCCCACAGATACGCAGTATTTT. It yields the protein CASSPISGPPTDTQYF.

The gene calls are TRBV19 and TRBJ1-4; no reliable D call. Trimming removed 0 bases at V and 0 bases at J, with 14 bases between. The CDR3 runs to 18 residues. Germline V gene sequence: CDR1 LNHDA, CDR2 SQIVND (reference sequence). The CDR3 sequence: CASSIDRGGRATNEKLFF. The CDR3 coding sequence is TGTGCCAGTAGTATAGATCGAGGAGGGAGAGCAACTAATGAAAAACTGTTTTTT. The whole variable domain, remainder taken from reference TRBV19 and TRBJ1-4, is DGGITQSPKYLFRKEGQNVTLSCEQNLNHDAMYWYRQDPGQGLRLIYYSQIVNDFQKGDIAEGYSVSREKKESFPLTVTSAQKNPTAFYLCASSIDRGGRATNEKLFFGSGTQLSVL.

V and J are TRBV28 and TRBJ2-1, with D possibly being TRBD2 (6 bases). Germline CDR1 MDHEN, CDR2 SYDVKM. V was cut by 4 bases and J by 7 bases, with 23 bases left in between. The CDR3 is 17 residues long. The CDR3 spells CASSSLKAGGDGNEQFF. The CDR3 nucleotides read TGTGCCAGCAGTTCCCTCAAAGCGGGTGGGGATGGTAATGAGCAGTTCTTC. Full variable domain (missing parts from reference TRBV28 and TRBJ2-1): DVKVTQSSRYLVKRTGEKVFLECVQDMDHENMFWYRQDPGLGLRLIYFSYDVKMKEKGDIPEGYSVSREKKERFSLILESASTNQTSMYLCASSSLKAGGDGNEQFFGPGTRLTVL.

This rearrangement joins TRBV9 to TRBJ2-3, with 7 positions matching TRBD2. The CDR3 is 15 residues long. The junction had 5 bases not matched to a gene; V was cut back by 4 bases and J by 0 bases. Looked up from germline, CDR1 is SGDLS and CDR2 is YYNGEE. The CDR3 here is CASSPGTTSTDTQYF. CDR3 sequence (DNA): TGTGCCAGCAGCCCCGGGACTACCAGCACAGATACGCAGTATTTT.